This T cell receptor beta chain was observed in a study of T-cell reconstitution after alpha-beta-depleted transplantation in children. Broader study findings: Approximately two months post-transplant, alpha-beta T cells reportedly originated from several hundred expanded graft clones. Some patients' high day-60 TCRbeta diversity was traced to surviving recipient T cells and thymic progenitors.

As it was prepared, the TCRbeta library received unique molecular identifiers. Each CDR3 protein is one row after TCRdb ran MiXCR on the PCR reads. The sample lists more than 400,000 distinct CDR3 sequences; over 10% were seen once. CDR1 is MDHEN, CDR2 SYDVKM, per germline. Unmatched junction bases numbered 11, after V lost 3 bases and J lost 3 bases. The CDR3 spans 17 residues. Of note for this clonotype: Its matching antigen is unknown.

This rearrangement joins TRBV28 to TRBJ2-1; 7 nucleotides agree with TRBD2. Sample: PBMCs, mostly from graft donor cells, taken 180 days after TCRalphabeta/CD19-depleted stem cell transplant. This receptor was identified in a female patient aged 2 to 10 who had a stem cell transplant for aplastic anemia, so the T cells may come from the graft donor. This CDR3 reads CASSLKLWSGIYNEQFF. The CDR3 DNA reads TGTGCCAGCAGTTTGAAATTATGGAGCGGGATCTACAATGAGCAGTTCTTC.